This T cell receptor (beta chain) was captured in a study of blood T cells in healthy people across ages. General study points: Naive and antigen-experienced cells were not separated, limiting conclusive comparison.

The sample, around 9.9 milliliters of peripheral blood, was drawn from each donor. The authors ran a second PCR of about 7 to 11 cycles using a sample-barcoded 5' primer and a J-beta primer mix. Through a template-switch adaptor with 12 random nucleotides, each cDNA molecule received a tag. TCRdb analysed the 5' RACE reads with MiXCR anew, one entry per CDR3 protein. The sample holds approximately 350,000 distinct CDR3 sequences, 45% to 60% seen once. A few counts support this clonotype. Its antigen is undetermined. A single base separates this from a much larger clone, so it may be a read error. Trimming stripped 6 bases from V and 9 bases from J, with 18 bases between. The CDR3 extends over 15 amino acids.

The origin of this receptor is a man aged 55 to 70 in good health. The rearrangement links TRBV12-3 or TRBV12-4 to TRBJ1-6; no definite D call. Sequences were obtained from blood. CDR3 sequence: CASSSGCNIGSPLHF. The CDR3 DNA sequence: TGTGCCAGCAGCTCAGGCTGCAATATAGGTTCACCCCTCCACTTT.